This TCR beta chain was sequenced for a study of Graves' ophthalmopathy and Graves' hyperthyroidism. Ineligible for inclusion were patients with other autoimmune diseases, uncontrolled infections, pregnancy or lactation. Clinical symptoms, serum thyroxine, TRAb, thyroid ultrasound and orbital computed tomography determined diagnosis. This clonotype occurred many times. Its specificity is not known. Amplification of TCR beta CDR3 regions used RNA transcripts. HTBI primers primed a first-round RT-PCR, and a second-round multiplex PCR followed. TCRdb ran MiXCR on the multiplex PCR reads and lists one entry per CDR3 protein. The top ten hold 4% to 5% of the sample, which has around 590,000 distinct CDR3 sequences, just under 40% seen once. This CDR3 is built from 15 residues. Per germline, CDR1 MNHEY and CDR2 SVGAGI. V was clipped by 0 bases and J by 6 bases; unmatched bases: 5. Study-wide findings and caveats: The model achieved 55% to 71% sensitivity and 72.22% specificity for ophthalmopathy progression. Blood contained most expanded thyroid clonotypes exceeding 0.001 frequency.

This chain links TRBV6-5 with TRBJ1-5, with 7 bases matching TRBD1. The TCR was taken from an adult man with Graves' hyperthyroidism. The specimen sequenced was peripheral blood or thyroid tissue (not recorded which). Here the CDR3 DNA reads TGTGCCAGCAGTTACTCGGGACAGAGGGGTCAGCCCCAGCATTTT. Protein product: CASSYSGQRGQPQHF.